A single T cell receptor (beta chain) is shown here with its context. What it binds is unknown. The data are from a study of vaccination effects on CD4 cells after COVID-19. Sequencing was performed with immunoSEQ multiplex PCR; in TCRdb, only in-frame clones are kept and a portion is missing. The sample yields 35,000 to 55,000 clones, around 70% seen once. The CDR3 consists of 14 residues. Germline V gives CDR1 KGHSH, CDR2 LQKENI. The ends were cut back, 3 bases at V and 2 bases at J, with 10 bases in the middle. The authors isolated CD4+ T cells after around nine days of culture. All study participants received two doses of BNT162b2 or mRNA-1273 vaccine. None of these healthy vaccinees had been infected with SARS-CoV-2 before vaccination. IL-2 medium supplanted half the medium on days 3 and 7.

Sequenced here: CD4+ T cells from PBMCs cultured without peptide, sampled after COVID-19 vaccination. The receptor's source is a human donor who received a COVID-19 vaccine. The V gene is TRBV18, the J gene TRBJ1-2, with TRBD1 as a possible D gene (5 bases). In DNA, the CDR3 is TGTGCCAGCTCACCGAGGGGTGAGAACTATGGCTACACCTTC. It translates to CASSPRGENYGYTF.